Here is one T cell receptor beta chain with its context. Its antigen remains unknown. Only in-frame clones appear in the TCRdb table, and some are missing; sequencing was by immunoSEQ multiplex PCR. This sample has about 60,000 clones; 94% occur once, and the top ten carry roughly 20%. The data derive from a study of OX40 agonist ivuxolimab in advanced cancers. This CDR3 has 18 residues. The ends lost 5 bases at V and 1 base at J; junction bases unmatched: 9. Germline V lookup: CDR1 PRHDT, CDR2 FYEKMQ (reference sequence). The study, taken as a whole, reports: Clones of CD4+ and CD8+ blood T cells grew by week 6 at doses of 0.1 to 3.0 mg/kg.

The source is an adult with an advanced solid tumor such as melanoma, head and neck, liver or kidney cancer. This chain uses TRBV13 with TRBJ2-2; TRBD1 aligns across 11 bases. The sample was CD4+ or CD8+ T cells sorted from blood, taken in a trial of the OX40 agonist ivuxolimab. CDR3 amino acids: CASSLAPGTGGNTGELFF. The CDR3 bases are TGTGCCAGCAGCCTGGCTCCCGGGACAGGGGGGAACACCGGGGAGCTGTTTTTT.